This note documents a single TCR beta chain sequence. It has no known antigen specificity. Per-base quality was not reported, and no clone a single base away is much larger than it. These data originate in a study of cytomegalovirus exposure and HLA in healthy donors (dated by TCRdb to between 2016 and 2019). At the level of the whole study: An earlier analysis of 587 of the donors reported 276 Gb of sequence data and about 120 million unique TCR beta sequences obtained from about 180 million T cells. Roughly 300 gigabases of sequencing data and 70 million to 100 million unique TCR sequences were included in an early release covering 550 to 650 HLA-typed donors. The genetic ancestry cluster associated with self-reported Caucasian donors included 80% to 90% of the 398 genotyped donors. The study aimed to test whether cataloging public T cell receptors could reveal signatures of past pathogen exposure. The study profiled the T cell repertoires of some 610 subjects by immunosequencing and related them to cytomegalovirus serostatus. Besides the first cohort of 550 to 750 subjects, a separate validation cohort made up of 120 different subjects was used. To predict cytomegalovirus infection status, the study brought together high-throughput TCR immunosequencing, statistical association of individual TCRs with disease status, and machine learning. In a later analysis, previously published TCR beta repertoires from hundreds of donors were re-analyzed and high-resolution HLA genotyping was added so that TCR occurrence patterns could be studied. In the later analysis, no new phenotypic data were used to find candidate immune exposures; instead, reliance was placed on TCR beta sequences and their occurrence across donors. To decide whether each TCR beta V gene segment behaved as functional or pseudogenic, an earlier analysis of some 540 of the donors relied on high-throughput TCR beta sequencing. Alongside the repertoire data, information on donor age, sex, ethnicity and CMV serostatus was compiled. A later genetic analysis took genome-wide SNP genotypes for about 55% of the roughly 700 donors and used that subset as a discovery cohort. All discovery cohort repertoires had been generated using a single sequencing platform. HLA typing included class I and class II loci at four-digit resolution. Typing coverage differed by locus: A, B, C, DRB1 and DQB1 were typed in about 620-630 donors, DQA1 in about 500, DPA1 in some 600, and DPB1 in just under 490. Five DR-DQ haplotypes were handled as single units for association and clustering, since linkage in the cohort was strong. Across approximately 400 genotyped donors of the cohort, an average of about 250,000 unique TCR beta nucleotide sequences per donor were sequenced, and roughly 20% of those sequences were non-productive.

The library was prepared using the immunoSEQ multiplex PCR assay. A mixture of 60 forward primers for TCR Vbeta segments and 13 reverse primers for TCR Jbeta segments was used in the multiplex PCR. The CDR3 region of rearranged TCR beta genes was amplified from genomic DNA with a multiplex PCR assay. The amplified TCR beta libraries were sequenced on the Illumina HiSeq System as 87-base-pair reads. Concerning the study's data processing: In a later analysis, 70 million to 95 million unique TCR beta chains were counted across the approximately 620 repertoires, and roughly 11 million of these chains were shared by at least two donors. To remove PCR and sequencing errors, raw reads were error-corrected and collapsed into unique sequences using a nearest-neighbor algorithm that merged closely related sequences. V, D and J gene segments were assigned by aligning CDR3 sequences to IMGT reference sequences. Each retained sequence needed at least a six-nucleotide match to both a V gene segment and a J gene segment. A rearrangement counted as productive if the CDR3 had no stop codons and remained in frame with V and J, and every other rearrangement counted as non-productive. CDR3 was defined by IMGT convention, running from the second conserved V-encoded cysteine to the conserved J-encoded phenylalanine. Sequences without an unambiguous match to a single V gene segment were excluded from the earlier analysis of about 600 of the donors. In an earlier analysis of several hundred of the donors, V segments were called functional above 56.7% productive rearrangements and were called segregating when the between-donor standard deviation exceeded 5%. A statistical classification framework was built for diagnosing cytomegalovirus status from the catalog of TCR beta chain sequences. A later analysis assigned V and J genes by comparing TCR nucleotide sequences with IMGT/GENE-DB human TR gene sequences. The TCRdist pipeline was used in a later analysis to assign CDR3 sequences and most-parsimonious VDJ recombination scenarios. In a later analysis, every TCR beta chain was defined by the combination of its CDR3 amino acid sequence and its V-gene family, and reads without a unique V-gene family were dropped. In a later analysis, around 600 highly shared, low-generation-probability nucleotide sequences were removed to address suspected cross-contamination and a sequencing artifact. For each public chain, a later analysis derived a clonal expansion index from normalized ranks of inferred template counts within each repertoire. In a later analysis, generation probabilities were computed using a VDJ recombination model fitted to out-of-frame rearrangements, and the results were checked against IGoR. Hypergeometric tests were used in a later analysis to score TCR-TCR, TCR-HLA and TCR-CMV co-occurrence, with a repertoire-size bias correction applied to the TCR pairs. False discovery rates were estimated in a later analysis by permuting HLA or CMV assignments 20 times. In a later analysis, co-occurring TCRs were grouped using DBSCAN, and TCRdist sequence similarity was added for clustering within HLA-allele-positive subsets. Repertoires with fewer than 30,000 or more than 120,000 public chains were left out of co-occurrence clustering, as were five repertoires with anomalous nucleotide sharing. TCRdb stores this immuneACCESS table with in-frame sequences only. Part of the clones is absent; in the studies checked, under half of the shortfall reflects unresolved V genes, and no reason is known for the rest. The DNA gave D and trimming, while V, J and clone size come from that table. This sample is represented by 150,000 to 200,000 clones; approximately 80% of them were singletons. The ten largest make up 1.5% to 2% of the sample.

Overall study results and their limits: This cohort had only TCR beta chains sequenced, and the lack of alpha or paired-chain data limited which features could be detected. Some IMGT-functional V segments, including TRBV6-2 and TRBV6-3, could not be distinguished by the 87-base-pair reads and were therefore excluded. In an earlier analysis of 500 to 650 of the donors, most TCR beta V segments appeared in productive rearrangements about 87% or about 30% of the time, broadly matching IMGT annotations. Because some donors lacked HLA typing at each locus, the association tests relied only on the typed subset. A few of the identified cytomegalovirus-associated TCR beta chains were confirmed in vitro to be specific for cytomegalovirus antigens. According to the authors, the approach could potentially be generalized to other disease states and immunological phenotypes. The classifier was reported to diagnose cytomegalovirus status with high specificity and sensitivity in both the original cohort and the validation cohort. A group of highly shared sequence variants was considered likely to be a technical artifact of the sequencing pipeline. Most CMV-associated TCR beta chains appeared to be HLA-restricted in a later analysis, and the HLA associations seemed to be driven largely by CMV exposure. The study listed approximately 150 TCR beta chains as associated with cytomegalovirus. Across donors, most TCR sequences were observed very rarely, whereas some public TCRs were present in many individuals. In a later analysis, 15,000 to 20,000 TCR beta sequences were associated with specific HLA alleles at a false discovery rate of 0.05. In a later analysis, HLA-associated TCR beta chains were found to be more clonally expanded and to have lower generation probabilities than equally common non-associated chains. The only immune exposure information available for the cohort was CMV serostatus. In a later genetic analysis, fewer N-insertions in productive TCRs were reported among donors in an Asian-associated ancestry cluster than the roughly 700-donor mean. The presence/absence analyses assumed that sequencing depth was roughly uniform across donors, and that assumption may not be true. In a later analysis, TCR association rates were found to vary across HLA loci, with the most associated TCRs seen for DRB1 alleles and the fewest for HLA-C alleles. Seventeen rarely observed V segments, including chromosome 9 orphons, were excluded from the earlier analysis of a few hundred of the donors because counts were too low. A later analysis reported that several top co-occurrence clusters appeared linked to parvovirus B19, influenza, CMV and Epstein-Barr virus. An association between a missense DCLRE1C variant and V-gene and J-gene trimming of TCR beta chains was found in a later genetic analysis and replicated in an independent cohort. When HLA alleles, especially DR and DQ, strongly co-occurred, TCR associations were difficult to assign to individual alleles. Correlated functional status among segregating V segments might reflect linkage disequilibrium, but an unknown experimental factor could not be ruled out. A further reported finding was that TCR beta sequences accurately predicted the HLA-A and HLA-B alleles for most subjects in the first cohort.

From cysteine to phenylalanine, the CDR3 is 18 amino acids long. The CDR3 DNA has 54 bases and is translated from base 1. CDR1 is given as SGHKS and CDR2 as YYEKEE, both from the germline V gene (reference sequence). At the junction V is shortened by 4 bases and J by 5 bases; bases outside the gene matches: 20. The cohort was made up of 650 to 700 healthy bone marrow donors. At the time of sampling, all cohort members were nominally healthy, though unrecorded immune exposures were likely present. The donor was CMV seronegative and belonged to the group of 380 or so seronegative cohort members. Every donor gave a peripheral blood sample, and the peripheral blood mononuclear cells from that sample were used for TCR beta sequencing. Genomic DNA was extracted from the blood cell samples with the Qiagen DNeasy Blood Extraction Kit.

The chain is made from TRBV5-5 and TRBJ2-5; 7 bases in the middle match TRBD1. The sequencing sample was made of PBMCs. This clonotype was obtained from a woman in her 30s in good health and CMV-seronegative. The CDR3 protein sequence reads: CASSPRQGLVRMGETQYF. The sequence in DNA is TGTGCCAGCAGCCCGCGACAGGGTTTGGTCCGTATGGGGGAGACCCAGTACTTC.